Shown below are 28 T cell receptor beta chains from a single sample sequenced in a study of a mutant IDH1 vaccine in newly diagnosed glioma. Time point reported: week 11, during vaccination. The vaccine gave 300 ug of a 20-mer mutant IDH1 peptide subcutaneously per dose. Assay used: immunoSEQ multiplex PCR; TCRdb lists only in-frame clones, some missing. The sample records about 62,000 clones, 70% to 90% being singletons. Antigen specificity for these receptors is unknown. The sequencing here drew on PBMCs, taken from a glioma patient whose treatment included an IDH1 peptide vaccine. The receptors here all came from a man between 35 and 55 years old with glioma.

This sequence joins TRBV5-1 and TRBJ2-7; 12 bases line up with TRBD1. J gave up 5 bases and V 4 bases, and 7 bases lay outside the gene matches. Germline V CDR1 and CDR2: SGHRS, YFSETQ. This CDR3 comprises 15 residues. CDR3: CASSEGTGGFHEQYV. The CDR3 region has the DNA TGCGCCAGCAGCGAGGGGACAGGGGGCTTCCACGAGCAGTACGTC.

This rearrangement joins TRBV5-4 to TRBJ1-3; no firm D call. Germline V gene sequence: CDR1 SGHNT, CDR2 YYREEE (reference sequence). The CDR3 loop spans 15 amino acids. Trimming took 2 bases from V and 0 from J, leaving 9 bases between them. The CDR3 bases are TGTGCCAGCAGCTTCTACGACAACTCTGGAAACACCATATATTTT. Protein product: CASSFYDNSGNTIYF.

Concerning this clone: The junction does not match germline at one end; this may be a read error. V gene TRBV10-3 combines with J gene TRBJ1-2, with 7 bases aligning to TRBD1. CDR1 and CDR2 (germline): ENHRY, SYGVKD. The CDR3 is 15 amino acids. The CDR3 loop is CAISQPTGSNYDYTF. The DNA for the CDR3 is TGTGCCATCAGTCAGCCGACAGGGAGTAACTATGACTACACCTTC.

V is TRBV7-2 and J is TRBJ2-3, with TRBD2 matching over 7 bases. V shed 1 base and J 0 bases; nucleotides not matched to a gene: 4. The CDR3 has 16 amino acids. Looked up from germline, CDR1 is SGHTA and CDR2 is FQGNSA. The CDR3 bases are TGTGCCAGCAGCTTAGGGGGTAGCGGGAGCACAGATACGCAGTATTTT. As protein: CASSLGGSGSTDTQYF.

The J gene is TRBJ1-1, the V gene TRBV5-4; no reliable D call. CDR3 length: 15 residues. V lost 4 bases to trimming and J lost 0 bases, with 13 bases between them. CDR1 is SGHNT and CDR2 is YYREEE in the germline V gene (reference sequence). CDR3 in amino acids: CASSPSADLNTEAFF. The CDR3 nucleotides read TGTGCCAGCAGCCCCTCGGCGGACCTGAACACTGAAGCTTTCTTT.

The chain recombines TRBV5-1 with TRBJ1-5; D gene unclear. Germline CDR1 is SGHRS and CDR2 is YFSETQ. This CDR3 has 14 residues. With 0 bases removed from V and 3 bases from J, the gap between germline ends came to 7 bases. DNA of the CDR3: TGCGCCAGCAGCTTGGGGGTACTCAATCAGCCCCAGCATTTT. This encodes CASSLGVLNQPQHF.

As DNA, the CDR3 is TGTGCCAGCAGCTTAGATCTGGGATTCGCTCAAGAGACCCAGTACTTC. Translation gives CASSLDLGFAQETQYF. This chain connects TRBV11-2 to TRBJ2-5; no definite D call. Germline values: CDR1 SGHAT, CDR2 FQNNGV. The V end was cut by 0 bases, the J end by 2 bases, with 13 bases between. The CDR3 is 16 residues long.

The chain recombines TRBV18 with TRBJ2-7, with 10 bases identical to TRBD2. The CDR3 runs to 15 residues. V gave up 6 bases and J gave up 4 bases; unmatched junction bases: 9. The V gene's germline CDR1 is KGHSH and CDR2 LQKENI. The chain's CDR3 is CASSPSGGAEYEQYV. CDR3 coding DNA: TGTGCCAGCTCGCCCAGCGGGGGGGCCGAGTACGAGCAGTACGTC.

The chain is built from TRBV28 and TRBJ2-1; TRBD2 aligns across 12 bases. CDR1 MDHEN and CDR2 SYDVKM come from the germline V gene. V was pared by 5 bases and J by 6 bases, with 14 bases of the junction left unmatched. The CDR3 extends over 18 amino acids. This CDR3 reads CASSPLRRTSGIGNEQFF. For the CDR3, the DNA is TGTGCCAGCAGTCCCCTCCGCCGGACTAGCGGGATTGGCAATGAGCAGTTCTTC. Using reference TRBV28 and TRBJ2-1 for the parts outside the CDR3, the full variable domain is DVKVTQSSRYLVKRTGEKVFLECVQDMDHENMFWYRQDPGLGLRLIYFSYDVKMKEKGDIPEGYSVSREKKERFSLILESASTNQTSMYLCASSPLRRTSGIGNEQFFGPGTRLTVL.

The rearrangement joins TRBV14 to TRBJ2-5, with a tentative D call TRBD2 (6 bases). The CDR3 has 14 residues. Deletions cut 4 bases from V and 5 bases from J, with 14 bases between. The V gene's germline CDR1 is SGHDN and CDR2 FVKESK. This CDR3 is CASSPRGIRETQYF. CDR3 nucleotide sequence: TGTGCCAGCAGCCCTCGGGGGATACGGGAGACCCAGTACTTC.

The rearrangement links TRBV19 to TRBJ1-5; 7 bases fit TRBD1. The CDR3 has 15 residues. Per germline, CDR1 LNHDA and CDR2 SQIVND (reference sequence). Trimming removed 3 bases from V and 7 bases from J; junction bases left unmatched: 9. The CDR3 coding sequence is TGTGCCAGTAGTATCGAAGGAGGGGGCAGGCAGCCCCAGCATTTT. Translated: CASSIEGGGRQPQHF.

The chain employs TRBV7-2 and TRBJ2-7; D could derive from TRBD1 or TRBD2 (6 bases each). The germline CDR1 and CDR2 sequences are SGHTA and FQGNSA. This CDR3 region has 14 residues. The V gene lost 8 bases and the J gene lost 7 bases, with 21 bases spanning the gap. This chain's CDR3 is CASQTYPQGREQYF. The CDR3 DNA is TGTGCCAGCCAGACCTACCCCCAGGGGAGGGAGCAGTACTTC.

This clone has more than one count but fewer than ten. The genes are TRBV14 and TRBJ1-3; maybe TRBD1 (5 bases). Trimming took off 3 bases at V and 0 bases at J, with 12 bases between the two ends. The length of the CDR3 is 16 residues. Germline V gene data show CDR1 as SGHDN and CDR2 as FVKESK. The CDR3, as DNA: TGTGCCAGCAGCCAGCGGCGGGGGAGCTCTGGAAACACCATATATTTT. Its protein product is CASSQRRGSSGNTIYF.

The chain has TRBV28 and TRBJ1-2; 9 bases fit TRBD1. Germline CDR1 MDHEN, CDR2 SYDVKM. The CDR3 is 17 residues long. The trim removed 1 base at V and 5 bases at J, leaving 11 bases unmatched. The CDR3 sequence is CASSLFPRDRENYGYTF. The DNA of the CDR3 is TGTGCCAGCAGTTTATTCCCCCGGGACAGGGAAAATTATGGCTACACCTTC.

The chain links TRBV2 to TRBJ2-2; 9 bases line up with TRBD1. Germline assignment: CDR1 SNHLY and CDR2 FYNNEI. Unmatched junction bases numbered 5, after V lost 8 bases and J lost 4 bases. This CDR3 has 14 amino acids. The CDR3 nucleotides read TGTGCCAGCGGATGGACAGGGGCCACCGGGGAGCTGTTTTTT. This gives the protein CASGWTGATGELFF. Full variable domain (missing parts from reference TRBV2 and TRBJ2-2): EPEVTQTPSHQVTQMGQEVILRCVPISNHLYFYWYRQILGQKVEFLVSFYNNEISEKSEIFDDQFSVERPDGSNFTLKIRSTKLEDSAMYFCASGWTGATGELFFGEGSRLTVL.

The CDR3 nucleotides read TGTGCCAGCAGCTTTTCCGGGACAGGGGAAGCTTTCTTT. This gives the protein CASSFSGTGEAFF. The chain recombines TRBV7-3 with TRBJ1-1, with 9 bases identical to TRBD1. From germline, CDR1 is SGHTA and CDR2 FQGTGA. V lost 3 bases and J lost 8; bases outside the gene matches: 4. The CDR3 runs to 13 residues.

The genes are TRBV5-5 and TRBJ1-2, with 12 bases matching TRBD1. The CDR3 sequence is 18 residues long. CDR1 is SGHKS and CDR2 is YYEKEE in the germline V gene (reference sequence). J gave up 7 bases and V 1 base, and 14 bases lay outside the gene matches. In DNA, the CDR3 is TGTGCCAGCAGCTTGACCCTCGGGACAGGGGGCCCTTTCGGTGGCTACACCTTC. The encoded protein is CASSLTLGTGGPFGGYTF.

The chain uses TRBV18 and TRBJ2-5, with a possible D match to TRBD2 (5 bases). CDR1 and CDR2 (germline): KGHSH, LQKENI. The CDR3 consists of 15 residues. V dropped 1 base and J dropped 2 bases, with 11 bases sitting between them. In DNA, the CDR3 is TGTGCCAGCTCACCACGAACGGGAACACAAGAGACCCAGTACTTC. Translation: CASSPRTGTQETQYF.

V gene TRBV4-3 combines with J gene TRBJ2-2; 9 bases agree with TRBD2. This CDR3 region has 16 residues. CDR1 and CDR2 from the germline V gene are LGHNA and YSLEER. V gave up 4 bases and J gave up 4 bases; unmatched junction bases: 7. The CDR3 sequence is CASSRRTSAATGELFF. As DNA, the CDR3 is TGCGCCAGCAGCCGGCGGACTAGCGCCGCCACCGGGGAGCTGTTTTTT.

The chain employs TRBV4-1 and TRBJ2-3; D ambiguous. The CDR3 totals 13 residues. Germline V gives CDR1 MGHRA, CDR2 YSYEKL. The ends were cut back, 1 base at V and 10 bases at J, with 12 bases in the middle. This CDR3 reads CASSQAATHSQYF. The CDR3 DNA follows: TGCGCCAGCAGCCAAGCTGCCACACACTCGCAGTATTTT.

The CDR3 protein is CASSLRYNEQFF. The CDR3 nucleotides read TGTGCCAGCAGTCTACGATACAATGAGCAGTTCTTC. The V and J genes are TRBV28 and TRBJ2-1; unclear D gene. Germline CDR1 is MDHEN and CDR2 is SYDVKM. This CDR3 is 12 amino acids long. The germline V and J ends were trimmed by 5 bases and 4 bases, with 6 bases remaining between them.

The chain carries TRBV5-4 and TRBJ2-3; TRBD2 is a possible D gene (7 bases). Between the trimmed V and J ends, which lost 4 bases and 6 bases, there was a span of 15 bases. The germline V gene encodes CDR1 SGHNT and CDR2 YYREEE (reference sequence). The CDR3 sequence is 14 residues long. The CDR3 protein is CASSRGGSWDTQYF. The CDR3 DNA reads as TGTGCCAGCAGCAGGGGGGGGTCCTGGGATACGCAGTATTTT.

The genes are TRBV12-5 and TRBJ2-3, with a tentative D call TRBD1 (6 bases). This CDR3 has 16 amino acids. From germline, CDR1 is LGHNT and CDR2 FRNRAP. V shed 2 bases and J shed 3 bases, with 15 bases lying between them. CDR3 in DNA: TGTGCTAGTGGTTTGAATCCAGGGGACGGAACAGATACGCAGTATTTT. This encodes CASGLNPGDGTDTQYF.

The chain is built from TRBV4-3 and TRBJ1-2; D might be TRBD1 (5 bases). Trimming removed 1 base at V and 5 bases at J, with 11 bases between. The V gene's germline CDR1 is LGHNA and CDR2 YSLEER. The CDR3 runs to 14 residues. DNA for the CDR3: TGCGCCAGCAGCCAAGGGGAGACAGCTTATGGCTACACCTTC. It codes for CASSQGETAYGYTF.

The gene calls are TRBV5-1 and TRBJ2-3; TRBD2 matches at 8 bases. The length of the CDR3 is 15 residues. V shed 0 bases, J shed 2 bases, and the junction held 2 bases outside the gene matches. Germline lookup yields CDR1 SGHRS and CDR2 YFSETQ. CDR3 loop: CASSLERGTTDTQYF. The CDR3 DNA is TGCGCCAGCAGCTTGGAGCGGGGGACCACAGATACGCAGTATTTT.

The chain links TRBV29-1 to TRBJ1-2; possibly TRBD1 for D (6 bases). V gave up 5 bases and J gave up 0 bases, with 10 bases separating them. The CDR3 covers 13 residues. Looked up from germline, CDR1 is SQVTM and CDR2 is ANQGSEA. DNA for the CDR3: TGCAGCGTTAGACAGGCAGCTAACTATGGCTACACCTTC. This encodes CSVRQAANYGYTF.

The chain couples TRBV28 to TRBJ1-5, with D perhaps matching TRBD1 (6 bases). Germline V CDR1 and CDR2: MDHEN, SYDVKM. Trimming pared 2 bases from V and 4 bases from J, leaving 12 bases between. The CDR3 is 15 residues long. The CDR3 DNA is TGTGCCAGCAGTTTACCAGGGGAATCGAATCAGCCCCAGCATTTT. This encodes CASSLPGESNQPQHF.

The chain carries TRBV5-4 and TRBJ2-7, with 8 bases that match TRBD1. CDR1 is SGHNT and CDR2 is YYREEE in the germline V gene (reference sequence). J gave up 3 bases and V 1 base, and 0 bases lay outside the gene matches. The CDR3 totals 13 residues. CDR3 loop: CASSLTGGYEQYF. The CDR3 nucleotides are TGTGCCAGCAGCTTGACAGGGGGCTACGAGCAGTACTTC. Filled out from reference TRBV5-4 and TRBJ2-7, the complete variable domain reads ETGVTQSPTHLIKTRGQQVTLRCSSQSGHNTVSWYQQALGQGPQFIFQYYREEENGRGNFPPRFSGLQFPNYSSELNVNALELDDSALYLCASSLTGGYEQYFGPGTRLTVT.